These 29 T cell receptor beta chains originate from one sample sequenced in a study of PD-1 blockade in classical Hodgkin lymphoma. Assay: immunoSEQ multiplex PCR; the TCRdb copy retains only in-frame clones and omits some. Found here are around 37,000 clones, about 90% of them singletons; the top ten hold roughly 0.29%. This sample's time point: cycle 4 day 1 (C4D1), after more than 5 weeks of nivolumab. With no exception, relapse followed autologous stem cell transplantation in all patients, and brentuximab vedotin exposure varied. By magnetic negative selection, CD4+ T cells were purified from thawed PBMCs. Here the sequenced sample was CD4+ T cells from blood, taken before the fourth cycle of nivolumab. The origin of the receptors is a human donor with classical Hodgkin lymphoma.

This clone showed up just a few times. The chain joins TRBV6-5 to TRBJ1-2; possibly TRBD1 for D (5 bases). The CDR3 totals 16 residues. Trimming removed 0 bases from V and 2 bases from J, with 13 bases in between. The germline CDR1 and CDR2 sequences are MNHEY and SVGAGI. Written as DNA, the CDR3 is TGTGCCAGCAGTTACTCGTCCCGTTGGGACAACTATGGCTACACCTTC. Its protein product is CASSYSSRWDNYGYTF.

In its sample, this clone was seen a few times. The V and J genes are TRBV6-1 and TRBJ1-2; the match to TRBD1 covers 8 bases. Germline assignment: CDR1 MNHNS and CDR2 SASEGT. The ends lost 0 bases at V and 4 bases at J; junction bases unmatched: 7. The CDR3 covers 16 residues. The CDR3 DNA sequence: TGTGCCAGCAGTGAAGCGTCGGGACAGGCGGGCTATGGCTACACCTTC. Its translation: CASSEASGQAGYGYTF.

V usage is TRBV5-4 and J usage is TRBJ1-2, with D possibly TRBD1 on 6 matching bases. CDR3 length equals 14 residues. Per the germline V gene, CDR1 is SGHNT and CDR2 is YYREEE (reference sequence). The V gene lost 5 bases and the J gene lost 6 bases, with 17 bases spanning the gap. The DNA of the CDR3 is TGTGCCAGCAGTCATTTGGGGAGGGGGGATGGCTACACCTTC. Translating it yields CASSHLGRGDGYTF. The whole variable domain, filled in from reference TRBV5-4 and TRBJ1-2, reads ETGVTQSPTHLIKTRGQQVTLRCSSQSGHNTVSWYQQALGQGPQFIFQYYREEENGRGNFPPRFSGLQFPNYSSELNVNALELDDSALYLCASSHLGRGDGYTFGSGTRLTVV.

This clone showed up just once. The rearrangement joins TRBV5-6 to TRBJ1-1; the D is unclear. The germline V and J ends were trimmed by 4 bases and 4 bases, with 5 bases remaining between them. The CDR3 consists of 11 residues. Germline V lookup: CDR1 SGHDT, CDR2 YYEEEE. The CDR3 DNA reads as TGTGCCAGCAGCATGTCCACTGAAGCTTTCTTT. It codes for CASSMSTEAFF.

The rearrangement joins TRBV19 to TRBJ2-7; 10 bases are shared with TRBD1. J lost 6 bases, V lost 3 bases, and 5 bases had no gene match. The CDR3 has 14 residues. CDR1 is LNHDA, CDR2 SQIVND, per germline (reference sequence). CDR3 sequence: CASSIVTGGGEQYF. The CDR3 DNA reads TGTGCCAGTAGTATCGTGACAGGGGGCGGCGAGCAGTACTTC.

V is TRBV6-5 and J is TRBJ1-1; a possible D gene is TRBD1 (5 bases). The CDR3 is made up of 12 amino acids. V was cut by 4 bases and J by 6 bases, with 9 bases left in between. Germline V gene sequence: CDR1 MNHEY, CDR2 SVGAGI. The CDR3 region has the DNA TGTGCCAGCAGTTTCCCCAGGGCTGAAGCTTTCTTT. It specifies CASSFPRAEAFF.

V is TRBV4-1 and J is TRBJ2-5; possibly TRBD2 for D (5 bases). Trimming removed 0 bases from V and 2 bases from J, with 13 bases in between. The germline V gene encodes CDR1 MGHRA and CDR2 YSYEKL. The CDR3 covers 16 residues. CDR3 in DNA: TGCGCCAGCAGCCAAGATACCGGACTTAGACAAGAGACCCAGTACTTC. Residues: CASSQDTGLRQETQYF.

The chain combines TRBV6-5 with TRBJ2-3, with 13 bases aligning to TRBD2. V trimming: 4 bases; J trimming: 6 bases; junction bases outside the gene matches: 7. The CDR3 loop spans 16 amino acids. The V gene's germline CDR1 is MNHEY and CDR2 SVGAGI. The CDR3 DNA follows: TGTGCCAGCAGTTCACGGACTAGCGGGAGTGGCGATACGCAGTATTTT. It translates to CASSSRTSGSGDTQYF.

This chain connects TRBV5-1 to TRBJ2-2, with D maybe TRBD2 (6 bases). This CDR3 comprises 15 residues. Germline assignment: CDR1 SGHRS and CDR2 YFSETQ. Trimming took 4 bases from V and 6 from J, leaving 16 bases between them. CDR3 sequence: CASSPWGEKSGELFF. For the CDR3, the DNA is TGCGCCAGCAGCCCCTGGGGGGAGAAGTCCGGGGAGCTGTTTTTT. Full variable domain (outside the CDR3, taken from reference TRBV5-1 and TRBJ2-2): KAGVTQTPRYLIKTRGQQVTLSCSPISGHRSVSWYQQTPGQGLQFLFEYFSETQRNKGNFPGRFSGRQFSNSRSEMNVSTLELGDSALYLCASSPWGEKSGELFFGEGSRLTVL.

The rearrangement joins TRBV5-1 to TRBJ2-2, with 8 bases identical to TRBD1. CDR3 size: 15 residues. The germline CDR1 and CDR2 sequences are SGHRS and YFSETQ. The trim removed 2 bases at V and 1 base at J, leaving 1 base unmatched. The DNA of the CDR3 is TGCGCCAGCAGCTTCGGGACAGGGAACACCGGGGAGCTGTTTTTT. Its protein is CASSFGTGNTGELFF.

The chain links TRBV29-1 to TRBJ2-2; D may be TRBD2 (5 bases). V shed 4 bases and J shed 4 bases, with 13 bases lying between them. CDR1 SQVTM and CDR2 ANQGSEA come from the germline V gene. CDR3 length equals 14 residues. This CDR3 reads CSVALPSTTGELFF. The CDR3 DNA sequence: TGCAGCGTTGCCCTACCTAGCACCACCGGGGAGCTGTTTTTT.

The chain recombines TRBV6-6 with TRBJ2-7; no clear D. The germline CDR1 and CDR2 sequences are MNHNY and SVGAGI (reference sequence). The CDR3 contains 14 residues. Trimming shortened V by 3 bases and J by 4 bases, and 13 bases separated the two germline ends. The CDR3: CASSYGQAIYEQYF. The CDR3 bases are TGTGCCAGCAGTTATGGCCAAGCCATATACGAGCAGTACTTC.

The chain links TRBV5-1 to TRBJ1-2, with 11 bases that match TRBD1. Germline CDR1 reads SGHRS; CDR2 reads YFSETQ. This CDR3 comprises 16 residues. V was clipped by 1 base and J by 0 bases; unmatched bases: 2. For the CDR3, the DNA is TGCGCCAGCAGCTTGACGGGACAGGGGGCTAACTATGGCTACACCTTC. Amino acid sequence: CASSLTGQGANYGYTF.

The V and J genes are TRBV5-1 and TRBJ2-1, with D perhaps matching TRBD1 or TRBD2 (6 bases each). CDR3 length equals 16 residues. The germline gives CDR1 SGHRS, CDR2 YFSETQ. Trimming pared 4 bases from V and 0 bases from J, leaving 14 bases between. The CDR3 region is CASSRGDRSSYNEQFF. CDR3 in DNA: TGCGCCAGCAGCAGGGGGGACCGGAGCTCCTACAATGAGCAGTTCTTC.

The chain joins TRBV28 to TRBJ2-7; no firm D call. The V and J ends lost 2 bases and 4 bases respectively, with 3 bases between them. Germline assignment: CDR1 MDHEN and CDR2 SYDVKM. The CDR3 has 11 amino acids. The CDR3 loop is CASSLRYEQYF. CDR3 in DNA: TGTGCCAGCAGTTTAAGGTACGAGCAGTACTTC.

This chain connects TRBV28 to TRBJ2-7; 8 bases agree with TRBD2. With 7 bases clipped from V and 5 bases from J, the junction kept 16 bases outside the gene matches. CDR3 length: 16 amino acids. Germline V gives CDR1 MDHEN, CDR2 SYDVKM. This chain's CDR3 is CASTLWASGSSNEQYF. CDR3 coding DNA: TGTGCCAGCACCCTATGGGCGAGCGGGAGTAGCAACGAGCAGTACTTC.

This chain joins TRBV6-6 and TRBJ2-1, with 7 nucleotides matching TRBD1. Looked up from germline, CDR1 is MNHNY and CDR2 is SVGAGI (reference sequence). There are 12 residues in the CDR3. V was clipped by 6 bases and J by 7 bases; unmatched bases: 3. CDR3: CASRQQGNEQFF. CDR3 in DNA: TGTGCCAGCAGGCAACAGGGGAATGAGCAGTTCTTC.

V and J are TRBV9 and TRBJ1-1; D gene ambiguous. The CDR3 extends over 18 amino acids. Germline V gene sequence: CDR1 SGDLS, CDR2 YYNGEE. Deletions cut 4 bases from V and 0 bases from J, with 22 bases between. CDR3 amino acids: CASSLTASNSRMNTEAFF. The CDR3 bases are TGTGCCAGCAGCCTAACCGCGTCCAACAGCCGTATGAACACTGAAGCTTTCTTT.

The gene calls are TRBV28 and TRBJ1-4, with D possibly TRBD1 on 6 matching bases. This CDR3 is 15 amino acids long. Between the trimmed V and J ends, which lost 3 bases and 4 bases, there was a span of 12 bases. The V gene's germline CDR1 is MDHEN and CDR2 SYDVKM. As DNA, the CDR3 is TGTGCCAGCAGTTTCTTCGACAGGAGTAATGAAAAACTGTTTTTT. This sequence encodes CASSFFDRSNEKLFF.

The chain has TRBV14 and TRBJ1-2, with D unresolved. CDR1 and CDR2 from the germline V gene are SGHDN and FVKESK. The CDR3 totals 12 residues. V lost 4 bases and J 5 bases, leaving 8 bases between the germline ends. The CDR3 is CASSPEEYGYTF. The CDR3 DNA is TGTGCCAGCAGCCCTGAAGAATATGGCTACACCTTC.

This clone was found once. This chain joins TRBV18 and TRBJ2-3; 12 bases agree with TRBD2. The V gene end was trimmed by 3 bases and the J gene end by 1 base; junction bases not matched to a gene: 5. This CDR3 has 17 residues. The germline CDR1 and CDR2 sequences are KGHSH and LQKENI. CDR3 residues: CASSPRRTSGGTDTQYF. DNA for the CDR3: TGTGCCAGCTCACCGCGGCGGACTAGCGGGGGCACAGATACGCAGTATTTT.

The chain is built from TRBV5-1 and TRBJ1-1; D is unclear. V was pared by 0 bases and J by 1 base, with 13 bases between. Germline loops: CDR1 SGHRS, CDR2 YFSETQ. The CDR3 has 16 residues. CDR3 coding DNA: TGCGCCAGCAGCTTGGCCAGTATCAGATCGAACACTGAAGCTTTCTTT. Its translation: CASSLASIRSNTEAFF.

J is TRBJ1-2 and V is TRBV19, with D unclear. Germline V gives CDR1 LNHDA, CDR2 SQIVND (reference sequence). The CDR3 loop spans 12 amino acids. Trimming took 7 bases from V and 5 from J, leaving 11 bases between them. DNA of the CDR3: TGTGCCAGTACCCAGACACCTTATGGCTACACCTTC. This gives the protein CASTQTPYGYTF.

This clone came up a few times. V usage is TRBV7-9 and J usage is TRBJ1-5; D is ambiguous. V was trimmed by 5 bases and J by 5 bases, leaving 19 bases between them. Germline CDR1 SEHNR, CDR2 FQNEAQ (reference sequence). The CDR3 is 16 amino acids. CDR3 sequence reads: CASSKAGGLPYQPQHF. The CDR3 DNA reads as TGTGCCAGCAGCAAGGCGGGTGGCTTGCCCTATCAGCCCCAGCATTTT.

The chain combines TRBV5-1 with TRBJ1-1, with D maybe TRBD1 (5 bases). V shed 3 bases and J shed 3 bases, with 12 bases lying between them. The length of the CDR3 is 14 residues. Germline CDR1 SGHRS, CDR2 YFSETQ. The CDR3 reads CASSSREFDTEAFF. The CDR3 nucleotides are TGCGCCAGCAGCTCCAGGGAGTTCGACACTGAAGCTTTCTTT.

The rearrangement links TRBV19 to TRBJ1-1, with D possibly being TRBD1 (5 bases). V lost 8 bases and J 5 bases, leaving 12 bases between the germline ends. Germline assignment: CDR1 LNHDA and CDR2 SQIVND (reference sequence). The CDR3 extends over 12 amino acids. In DNA form, the CDR3 reads TGTGCCAGTCGAGGGGTAGGAACTGAAGCTTTCTTT. This encodes CASRGVGTEAFF.

The chain combines TRBV28 with TRBJ1-4, with TRBD1 as a possible D gene (5 bases). The V and J ends lost 3 bases and 5 bases respectively, with 13 bases between them. The CDR3 spans 15 residues. Germline V gene sequence: CDR1 MDHEN, CDR2 SYDVKM. The DNA for the CDR3 is TGTGCCAGCAGTTTCCCAGGGTCTAACAATGAAAAACTGTTTTTT. Encoded protein: CASSFPGSNNEKLFF. The entire variable domain, with the rest obtained from reference TRBV28 and TRBJ1-4, is as follows: DVKVTQSSRYLVKRTGEKVFLECVQDMDHENMFWYRQDPGLGLRLIYFSYDVKMKEKGDIPEGYSVSREKKERFSLILESASTNQTSMYLCASSFPGSNNEKLFFGSGTQLSVL.

The CDR3 region has the DNA TGTGCCATCAGTGTTCACAGTACTAGCACAGATACGCAGTATTTT. Protein: CAISVHSTSTDTQYF. The chain combines TRBV10-3 with TRBJ2-3; D not resolved. Between the trimmed V and J ends, which lost 4 bases and 0 bases, there was a span of 11 bases. The CDR3 contains 15 residues. The V gene's germline CDR1 is ENHRY and CDR2 SYGVKD.

The chain's CDR3 is CSARGVAEAFF. CDR3 coding DNA: TGCAGTGCTAGAGGGGTCGCTGAAGCTTTCTTT. This rearrangement joins TRBV20-1 to TRBJ1-1; D remains unclear. V was cut by 1 base and J by 6 bases, with 6 bases left in between. The length of the CDR3 is 11 residues. In germline, CDR1 is DFQATT, CDR2 SNEGSKA (reference sequence).